This TCR beta chain was obtained from a study of cytomegalovirus exposure and HLA in healthy donors. Study-wide results and caveats: The authors later linked a missense DCLRE1C variant to TCR beta V- and J-gene trimming. Most likely, a cluster of highly shared sequence variants arose as a sequencing artifact.

13 Jbeta primers and 60 Vbeta primers were used for the PCR. TCRdb keeps only in-frame clones here, not all; method: immunoSEQ multiplex PCR. The sample yields around 170,000 clones, around 80% seen once. For this clone: Its antigen is as yet unknown.

The sequence derives from a woman aged 40 to 49 in good health and CMV-seropositive. The sequencing sample was made of PBMCs.

The CDR3 protein is CASSVKLAGGSNTGELFF. CDR3 coding DNA: TGTGCCAGCAGTGTAAAACTAGCGGGGGGGTCGAACACCGGGGAGCTGTTTTTT. The V gene is TRBV6-1, the J gene TRBJ2-2; 13 bases are shared with TRBD2. With 4 bases clipped from V and 0 bases from J, the junction kept 5 bases outside the gene matches. There are 18 residues in the CDR3. Germline V gene lookup returns CDR1 MNHNS and CDR2 SASEGT.